This TCR beta chain was captured by sequencing in a study of T cell changes during pregnancy in multiple sclerosis (dated by TCRdb to between 2018 and 2021). Context from the whole study: In women with multiple sclerosis, the researchers looked at how the T cell repertoire shifted as pregnancy progressed.

About this clone itself: Its antigen is unknown. Base quality data are lacking; no much larger clone is found one base away.

The library relied on the immunoSEQ multiplex PCR assay. In its TCRdb copy, this immuneACCESS table keeps in-frame sequences only and misses some clones. Where compared with another copy, unresolved V genes explain less than half of these, and the others have no known cause. In all, the sample holds tens of thousands of clones, and around 93% of those were seen once. Of the sample, roughly 2.5% is held by the ten largest clones. The CDR3 runs 17 amino acids, cysteine and phenylalanine included. Of all the DNA, just the CDR3 is kept, 51 bases in frame from base 1. Unmatched junction bases come to 14, with V trimmed by 5 bases and J by 5 bases. The germline V gene (reference sequence) provides CDR1 MNHEY and CDR2 SMNVEV.

The V and J genes are TRBV27 and TRBJ2-1, and TRBD1 matches 8 of the central bases. This clonotype was obtained from a female donor with multiple sclerosis, enrolled in a pregnancy study. This specimen consisted of peripheral blood, obtained in the second trimester of pregnancy. The CDR3 region: CASSLNQGALPHNEQFF. The DNA reads as follows: TGTGCCAGCAGTCTAAATCAGGGGGCGCTCCCCCACAATGAGCAGTTCTTC.